This is a list of T cell receptor beta chains from one sample in a study of cytomegalovirus exposure and HLA in healthy donors. TCRdb's table, derived via immunoSEQ multiplex PCR, lists solely in-frame clones and lacks some. The sample lists 180,000 or so clones; around 82% were seen once. The sequenced material came from PBMCs. These receptor sequences come from a woman in her 30s in good health and CMV-seropositive. CDR3s include the opening cysteine and the closing phenylalanine or tryptophan. D genes are given only for firm matches. Rows give clone size only sometimes, using once, few, many, or a class for an expanded clone.

-	TRBV5-4	-	TRBJ2-1	CASSFPRGNEQFF	TGTGCCAGCAGCTTCCCCCGGGGGAATGAGCAGTTCTTC
-	TRBV18	-	TRBJ2-7	CASSYTDYEQYF	TGTGCCAGCTCATATACTGACTACGAGCAGTACTTC
-	TRBV4-2	TRBD1	TRBJ2-1	CASSRTSPGGNEQFF	TGTGCCAGCAGCCGAACTTCTCCAGGGGGCAATGAGCAGTTCTTC
-	TRBV13	-	TRBJ2-1	CASSVIYPEEQFF	TGTGCCAGCAGCGTAATCTACCCTGAAGAGCAGTTCTTC
once	TRBV7-8	-	TRBJ1-1	CASSLRSFGQSVTEAFF	TGTGCCAGCAGCCTAAGGTCCTTCGGACAGTCTGTAACTGAAGCTTTCTTT
-	TRBV28	TRBD1	TRBJ2-7	CASSTRTGLTYEQYF	TGTGCCAGCAGTACTCGGACAGGGCTCACCTACGAGCAGTACTTC
once	TRBV11-2	-	TRBJ2-7	CASSLAGGITYEQYF	TGTGCCAGCAGCTTAGCCGGCGGGATAACCTACGAGCAGTACTTC
-	TRBV5-8	-	TRBJ1-5	CASSLVLGAGNQPQHF	TGTGCCAGCAGCTTGGTGCTCGGCGCGGGCAATCAGCCCCAGCATTTT
-	TRBV10-3	TRBD1	TRBJ2-7	CAISALQGAYEQYF	TGTGCCATCAGTGCTTTACAGGGGGCCTACGAGCAGTACTTC
-	TRBV7-9	-	TRBJ1-5	CASSFAGVNSNQPQHF	TGTGCCAGCAGCTTTGCGGGGGTCAATAGCAATCAGCCCCAGCATTTT